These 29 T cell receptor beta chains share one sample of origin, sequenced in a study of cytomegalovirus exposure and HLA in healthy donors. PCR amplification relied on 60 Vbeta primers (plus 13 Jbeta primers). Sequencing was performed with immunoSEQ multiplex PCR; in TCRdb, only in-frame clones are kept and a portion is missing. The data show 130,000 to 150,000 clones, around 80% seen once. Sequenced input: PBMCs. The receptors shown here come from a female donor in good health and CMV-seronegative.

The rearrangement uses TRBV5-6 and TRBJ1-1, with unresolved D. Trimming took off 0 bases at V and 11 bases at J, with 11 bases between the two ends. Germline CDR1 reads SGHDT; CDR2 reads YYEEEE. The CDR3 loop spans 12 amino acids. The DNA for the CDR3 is TGTGCCAGCAGCTTGGGAGGGTTGCGGGCTTTCTTT. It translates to CASSLGGLRAFF.

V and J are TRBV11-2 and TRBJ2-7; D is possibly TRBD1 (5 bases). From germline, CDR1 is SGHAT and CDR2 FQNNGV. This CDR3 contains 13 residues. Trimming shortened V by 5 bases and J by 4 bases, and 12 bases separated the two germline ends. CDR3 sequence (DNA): TGTGCCAGCAGCCCTCAGGGTGTGTACGAGCAGTACTTC. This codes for CASSPQGVYEQYF.

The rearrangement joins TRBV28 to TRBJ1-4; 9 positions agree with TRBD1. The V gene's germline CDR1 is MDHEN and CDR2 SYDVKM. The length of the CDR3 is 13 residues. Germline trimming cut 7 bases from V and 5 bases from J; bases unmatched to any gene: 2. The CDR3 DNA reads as TGTGCCAGCACTGGACAGGGGAATGAAAAACTGTTTTTT. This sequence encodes CASTGQGNEKLFF.

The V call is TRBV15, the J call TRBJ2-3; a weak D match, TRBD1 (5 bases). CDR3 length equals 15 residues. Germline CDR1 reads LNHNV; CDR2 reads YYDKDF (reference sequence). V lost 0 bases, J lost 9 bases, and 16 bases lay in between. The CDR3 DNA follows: TGTGCCACCAGCAGAGACTCCGTGGGGCAGGCGACGCAGTATTTT. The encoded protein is CATSRDSVGQATQYF.

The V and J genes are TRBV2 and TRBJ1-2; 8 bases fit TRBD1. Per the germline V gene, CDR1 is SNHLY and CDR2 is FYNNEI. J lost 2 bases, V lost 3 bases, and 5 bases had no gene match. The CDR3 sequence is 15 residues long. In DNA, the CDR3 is TGTGCCAGCAGTGATCCGAGACAGGGGAACTATGGCTACACCTTC. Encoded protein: CASSDPRQGNYGYTF.

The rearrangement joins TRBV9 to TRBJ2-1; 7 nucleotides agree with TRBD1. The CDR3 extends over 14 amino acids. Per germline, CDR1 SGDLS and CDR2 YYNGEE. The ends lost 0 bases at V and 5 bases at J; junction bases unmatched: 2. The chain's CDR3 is CASSVGGQNNEQFF. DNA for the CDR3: TGTGCCAGCAGCGTAGGGGGACAGAACAATGAGCAGTTCTTC.

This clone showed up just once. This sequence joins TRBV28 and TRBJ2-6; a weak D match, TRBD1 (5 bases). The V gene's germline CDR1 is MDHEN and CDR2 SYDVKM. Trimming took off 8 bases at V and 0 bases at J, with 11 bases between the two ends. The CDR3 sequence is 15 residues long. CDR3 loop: CASSIGVSGANVLTF. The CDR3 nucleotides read TGTGCCAGCTCGATAGGGGTCTCTGGGGCCAACGTCCTGACTTTC.

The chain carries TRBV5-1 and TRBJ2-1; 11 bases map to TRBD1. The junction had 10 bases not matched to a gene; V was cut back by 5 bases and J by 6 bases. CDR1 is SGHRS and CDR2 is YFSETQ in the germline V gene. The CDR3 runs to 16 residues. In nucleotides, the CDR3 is TGCGCCAGCAGTTTACTGGGACAGGGGGGATCCAATGAGCAGTTCTTC. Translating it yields CASSLLGQGGSNEQFF.

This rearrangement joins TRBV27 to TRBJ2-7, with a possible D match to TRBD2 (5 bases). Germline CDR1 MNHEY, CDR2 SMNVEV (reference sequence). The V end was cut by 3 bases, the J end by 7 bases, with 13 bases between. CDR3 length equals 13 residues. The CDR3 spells CASSFSGSGEQYF. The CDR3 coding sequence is TGTGCCAGCAGTTTTAGTGGATCGGGGGAGCAGTACTTC.

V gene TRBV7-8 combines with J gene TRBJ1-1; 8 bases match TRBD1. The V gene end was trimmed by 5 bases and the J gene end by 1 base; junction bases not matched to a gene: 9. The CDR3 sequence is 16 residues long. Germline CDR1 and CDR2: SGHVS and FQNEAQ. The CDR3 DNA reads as TGTGCCAGCAGCCCAGGGACAGGTCGGGCGAACACTGAAGCTTTCTTT. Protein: CASSPGTGRANTEAFF.

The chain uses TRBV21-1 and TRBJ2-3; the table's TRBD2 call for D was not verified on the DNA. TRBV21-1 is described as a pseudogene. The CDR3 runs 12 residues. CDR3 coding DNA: TGTGCCAGCAGCTGCCGCAGGGACTTCCAGTATTTT. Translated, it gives CASSCRRDFQYF.

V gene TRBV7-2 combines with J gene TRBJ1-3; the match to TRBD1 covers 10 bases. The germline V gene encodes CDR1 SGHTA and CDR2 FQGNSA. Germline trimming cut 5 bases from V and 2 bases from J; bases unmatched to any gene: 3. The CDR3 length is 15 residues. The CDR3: CASSPGTGAGNTIYF. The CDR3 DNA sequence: TGTGCCAGCAGCCCAGGGACAGGGGCTGGAAACACCATATATTTT.

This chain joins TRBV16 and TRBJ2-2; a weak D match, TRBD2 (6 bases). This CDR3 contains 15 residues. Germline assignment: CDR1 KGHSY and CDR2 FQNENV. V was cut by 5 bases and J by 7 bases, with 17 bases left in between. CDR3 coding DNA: TGTGCCAGCAGCTACACCTCACGGGGGTTCGGGGAGCTGTTTTTT. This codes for CASSYTSRGFGELFF. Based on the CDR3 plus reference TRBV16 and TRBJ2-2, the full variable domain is GEEVAQTPKHLVRGEGQKAKLYCAPIKGHSYVFWYQQVLKNEFKFLISFQNENVFDETGMPKERFSAKCLPNSPCSLEIQATKLEDSAVYFCASSYTSRGFGELFFGEGSRLTVL.

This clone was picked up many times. The CDR3 sequence: CASSPHGGGTGELFF. DNA for the CDR3: TGTGCCAGCAGTCCACATGGGGGCGGCACCGGGGAGCTGTTTTTT. V gene TRBV28 combines with J gene TRBJ2-2, with D perhaps TRBD1 (6 bases). CDR1 MDHEN and CDR2 SYDVKM come from the germline V gene. V gave up 5 bases and J gave up 4 bases, with 14 bases separating them. The CDR3 loop spans 15 amino acids.

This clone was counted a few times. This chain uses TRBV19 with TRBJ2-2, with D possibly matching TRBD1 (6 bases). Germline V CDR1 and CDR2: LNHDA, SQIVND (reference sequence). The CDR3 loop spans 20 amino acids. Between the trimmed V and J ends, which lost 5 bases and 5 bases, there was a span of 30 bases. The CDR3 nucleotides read TGTGCCAGTAGTTCTGGGCTGCTGGGGCACGGACAGAGAAAGACCGGGGAGCTGTTTTTT. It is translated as CASSSGLLGHGQRKTGELFF.

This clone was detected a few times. For the CDR3, the DNA is TGCGCCAGCAGCCAAGTTCCAAGCGGACTTGCCTACGAGCAGTACTTC. Its protein is CASSQVPSGLAYEQYF. This chain connects TRBV4-1 to TRBJ2-7, with D possibly matching TRBD2 (5 bases). Germline CDR1 and CDR2: MGHRA and YSYEKL. The CDR3 has 16 residues. Trimming removed 1 base from V and 2 bases from J, with 15 bases in between.

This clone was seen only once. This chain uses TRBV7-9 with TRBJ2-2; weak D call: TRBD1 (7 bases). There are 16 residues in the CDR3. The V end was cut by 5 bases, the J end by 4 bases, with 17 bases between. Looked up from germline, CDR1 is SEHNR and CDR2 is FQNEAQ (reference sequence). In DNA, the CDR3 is TGTGCCAGCAGCCCCGGAGGGGGCCGGTTCACCGGGGAGCTGTTTTTT. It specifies CASSPGGGRFTGELFF.

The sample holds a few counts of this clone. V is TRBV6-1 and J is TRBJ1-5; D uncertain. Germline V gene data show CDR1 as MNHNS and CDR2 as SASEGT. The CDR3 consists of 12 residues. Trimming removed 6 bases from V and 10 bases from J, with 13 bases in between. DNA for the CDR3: TGTGCCAGCAGAAGCTCTGGGCAACCCCAGCATTTT. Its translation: CASRSSGQPQHF.

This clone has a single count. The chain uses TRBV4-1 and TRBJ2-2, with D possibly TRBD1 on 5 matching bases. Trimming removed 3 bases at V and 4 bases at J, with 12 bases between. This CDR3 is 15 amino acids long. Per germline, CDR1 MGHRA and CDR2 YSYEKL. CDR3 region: CASSQNAGPTGELFF. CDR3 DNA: TGCGCCAGCAGCCAGAACGCAGGGCCCACCGGGGAGCTGTTTTTT.

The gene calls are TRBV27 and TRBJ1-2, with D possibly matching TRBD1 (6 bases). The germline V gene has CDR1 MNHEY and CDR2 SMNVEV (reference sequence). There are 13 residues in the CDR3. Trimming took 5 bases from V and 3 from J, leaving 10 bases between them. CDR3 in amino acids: CASSLQGYYGYTF. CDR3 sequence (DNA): TGTGCCAGCAGTCTTCAGGGGTACTATGGCTACACCTTC.

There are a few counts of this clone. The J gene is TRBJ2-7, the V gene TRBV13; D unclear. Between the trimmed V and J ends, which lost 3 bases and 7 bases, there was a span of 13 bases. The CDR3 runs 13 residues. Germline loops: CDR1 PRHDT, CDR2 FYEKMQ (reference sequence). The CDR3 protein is CASSFDGRREQYF. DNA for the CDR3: TGTGCCAGCAGCTTCGACGGTCGGCGGGAGCAGTACTTC.

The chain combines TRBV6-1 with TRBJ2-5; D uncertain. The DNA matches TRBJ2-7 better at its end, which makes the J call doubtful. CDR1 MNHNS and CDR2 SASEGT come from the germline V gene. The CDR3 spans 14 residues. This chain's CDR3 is CASSEATRTYEQYF. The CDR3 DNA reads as TGTGCCAGCAGTGAAGCAACCCGCACCTACGAGCAGTACTTC.

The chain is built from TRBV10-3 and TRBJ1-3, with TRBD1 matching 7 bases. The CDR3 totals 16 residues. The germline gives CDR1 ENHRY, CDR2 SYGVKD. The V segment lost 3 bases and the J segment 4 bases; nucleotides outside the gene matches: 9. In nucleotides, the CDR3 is TGTGCCATCAGTGACCCCCGGGACAGAGCAGGAAACACCATATATTTT. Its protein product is CAISDPRDRAGNTIYF.

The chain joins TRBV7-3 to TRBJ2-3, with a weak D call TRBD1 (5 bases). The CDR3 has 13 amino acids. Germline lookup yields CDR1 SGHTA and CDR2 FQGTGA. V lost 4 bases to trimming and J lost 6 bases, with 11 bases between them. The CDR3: CASSSPGRDTQYF. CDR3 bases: TGTGCCAGCAGCTCACCAGGGCGTGATACGCAGTATTTT.

The chain's CDR3 is CAAHRTANADTQYF. The CDR3 DNA sequence: TGTGCCGCCCACAGGACAGCCAACGCAGATACGCAGTATTTT. This chain connects TRBV27 to TRBJ2-3; D might be TRBD1 (6 bases). Germline V CDR1 and CDR2: MNHEY, SMNVEV (reference sequence). Deletions cut 11 bases from V and 4 bases from J, with 19 bases between. This CDR3 is built from 14 residues.

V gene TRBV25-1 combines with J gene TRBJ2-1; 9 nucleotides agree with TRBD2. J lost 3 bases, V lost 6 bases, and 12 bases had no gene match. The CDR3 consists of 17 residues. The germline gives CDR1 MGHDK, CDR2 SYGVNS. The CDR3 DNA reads TGTGCCAGCAGAGCGTTCGTAGCGGGAGAAGTCTACAATGAGCAGTTCTTC. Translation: CASRAFVAGEVYNEQFF.

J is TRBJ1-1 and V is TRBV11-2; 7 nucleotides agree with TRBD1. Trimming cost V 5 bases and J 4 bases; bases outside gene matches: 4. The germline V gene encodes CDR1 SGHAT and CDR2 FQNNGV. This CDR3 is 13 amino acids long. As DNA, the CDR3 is TGTGCCAGCAGCCAGAGGGGGCTCACTGAAGCTTTCTTT. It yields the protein CASSQRGLTEAFF.

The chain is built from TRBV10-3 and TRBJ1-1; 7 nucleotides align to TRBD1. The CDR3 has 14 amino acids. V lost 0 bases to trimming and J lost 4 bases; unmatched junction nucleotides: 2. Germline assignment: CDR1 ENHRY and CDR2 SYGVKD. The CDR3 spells CAISESTGSTEAFF. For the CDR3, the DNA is TGTGCCATCAGTGAGTCGACAGGGTCCACTGAAGCTTTCTTT.

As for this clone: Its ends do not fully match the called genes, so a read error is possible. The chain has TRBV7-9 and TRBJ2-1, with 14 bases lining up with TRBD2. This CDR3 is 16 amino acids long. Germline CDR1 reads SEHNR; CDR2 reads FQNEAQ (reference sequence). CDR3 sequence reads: CSSSQTSGGAYNEQFF. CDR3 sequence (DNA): TGTTCCAGCAGCCAGACTAGCGGGGGGGCCTACAATGAGCAGTTCTTC.